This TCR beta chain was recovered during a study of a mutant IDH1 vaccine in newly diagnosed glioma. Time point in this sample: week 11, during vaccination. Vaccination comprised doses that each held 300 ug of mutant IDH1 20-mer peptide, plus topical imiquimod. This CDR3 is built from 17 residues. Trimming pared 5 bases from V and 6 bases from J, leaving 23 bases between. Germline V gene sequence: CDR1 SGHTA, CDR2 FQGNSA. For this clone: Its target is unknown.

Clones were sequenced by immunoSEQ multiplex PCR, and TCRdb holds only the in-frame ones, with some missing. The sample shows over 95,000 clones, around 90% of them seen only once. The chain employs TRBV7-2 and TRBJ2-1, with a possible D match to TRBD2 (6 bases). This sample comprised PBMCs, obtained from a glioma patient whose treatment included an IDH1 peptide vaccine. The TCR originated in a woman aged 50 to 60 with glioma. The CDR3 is CASSHYGGATRANEQFF. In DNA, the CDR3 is TGTGCCAGCAGCCACTACGGGGGAGCAACCCGCGCCAATGAGCAGTTCTTC.